Detailed here is one T cell receptor beta chain. Antigen unknown. These data come from a study of cytomegalovirus exposure and HLA in healthy donors. Study background: It was reported in a later analysis that the 120 or so validation repertoires used the same platform as the roughly 700 first-cohort repertoires.

Germline lookup yields CDR1 MNHEY and CDR2 SMNVEV (reference sequence). After removal of 8 bases from V and 4 bases from J, the junction contained 8 bases not matched to a gene. This CDR3 is built from 14 residues. TCRdb's copy holds only in-frame clones and misses some; the assay was immunoSEQ multiplex PCR. This table holds approximately 59,000 clones, about 92% found once. General study results and limits: Most observed TCR sequences were rare, whereas some public TCRs were detected in many donors. The tendency of first-cohort TCR clusters to co-occur in the 90 to 150 validation repertoires emerged from a later analysis.

The clonotype originates from a man between 18 and 35 years old in good health and CMV-seropositive. Source material: PBMCs. The V call is TRBV27, the J call TRBJ1-5, with TRBD1 matching 7 bases. CDR3 coding DNA: TGTGCCAGCGCAGGGGGTGGGGAGAATCAGCCCCAGCATTTT. Its protein is CASAGGGENQPQHF.